Listed below are T cell receptor beta chains from one sample, sequenced in a study of blood T cell repertoires in COVID-19. The table came from immunoSEQ multiplex PCR; TCRdb's copy has only in-frame clones and leaves some out. The repertoire includes 300,000 or so clones, over 85% of them detected once, and 2.5% to 3.5% sits in the top ten. The sample was PBMCs or T cells enriched from blood (not recorded which). The receptors shown here come from a woman aged 45-59 years who had been exposed to COVID-19. CDR3s include the opening cysteine and the closing phenylalanine or tryptophan. A clone size is listed for some rows: how often the clone was seen (once, few, many), or a class if it is expanded.

clone_size	j_call	v_call	cdr3_aa
-	TRBJ1-5	TRBV29-1	CSVATGGNQPQHF
-	TRBJ2-1	TRBV9	CASSATGSSYNEQFF
-	TRBJ1-2	TRBV7-9	CASRPDSRVGGYTF
once	TRBJ1-6	TRBV27	CASSQRQGAFGSPLHF
-	TRBJ1-2	TRBV14	CASSRYRVDNYGYTF
-	TRBJ2-7	TRBV28	CASSLRSDRGNEQYF
-	TRBJ1-5	TRBV27	CASSFRGNQPQHF
-	TRBJ2-2	TRBV28	CASSSIRTSPPGELFF
-	TRBJ1-2	TRBV5-4	CASSLGTGGRSNYGYTF
-	TRBJ2-3	TRBV10-3	CAISDGGTSTDTQYF
-	TRBJ2-1	TRBV28	CASSLRGQGNSYNEQFF
-	TRBJ1-1	TRBV6-5	CASQRGDRGNTEAFF
-	TRBJ1-4	TRBV5-1	CASSPAGGAGEKLFF
-	TRBJ1-3	TRBV6-5	CASIVANSGNTIYF
-	TRBJ1-2	TRBV5-1	CASSYQGNYGYTF
-	TRBJ2-1	TRBV5-4	CASKPPGGGRHTYNEQFF
-	TRBJ2-7	TRBV11-3	CASSRTGSSYEQYF
-	TRBJ1-2	TRBV30	CAWSMTGGYGYTF
-	TRBJ2-2	TRBV3-1/TRBV3-2	CASSQDGPYRGGMRELFF
-	TRBJ1-6	TRBV7-8	CASSPGQENSPLHF
-	TRBJ2-7	TRBV7-8	CASSLARGASYEQYF
-	TRBJ2-7	TRBV7-2	CASRMGQGAYEQYF
-	TRBJ1-5	TRBV2	CASSDRGLQPQHF
-	TRBJ2-7	TRBV2	CASSESQVLGQYF
-	TRBJ1-2	TRBV6-5	CASSYGDRDGYTF
-	TRBJ1-5	TRBV4-1	CASSHGTGKVSREGQPQHF
-	TRBJ2-6	TRBV18	CASSPGGRAGANVLTF
-	TRBJ1-3	TRBV3-1/TRBV3-2	CASSQGEGVTGNTIYF
-	TRBJ2-7	TRBV5-1	CASSLRGSGTWDEQYF
-	TRBJ1-6	TRBV2	CASSLGQGVRSPLHF
-	TRBJ1-1	TRBV2	CASAVGDTEAFF
few	TRBJ2-1	TRBV18	CASSPIPLTGQFF
-	TRBJ2-1	TRBV24-1	CATSDSTSGGKYNEQFF
-	TRBJ2-3	TRBV29-1	CSVEGRLAPDTQYF
-	TRBJ1-2	TRBV5-1	CASSRQGMENGYTF
-	TRBJ2-3	TRBV21-1	CASSKESEGQGRGYTDTQYF
few	TRBJ2-1	TRBV6-6	CASSRLAGGGTYNEQFF
-	TRBJ1-5	TRBV7-8	CASSFYQGPNQPQHF
-	TRBJ1-1	TRBV19	CASRETGWNTEAFF